These 19 T cell receptor beta chains originate from one sample sequenced in a study of cytomegalovirus exposure and HLA in healthy donors. This PCR relied on a set of 60 Vbeta primers and 13 Jbeta primers. Clones were sequenced by immunoSEQ multiplex PCR, and TCRdb holds only the in-frame ones, with some missing. Here the sample spans under 150,000 clones, over 60% being singletons. Sequencing was performed on PBMCs. These receptors were obtained from a human donor in good health.

V gene TRBV19 combines with J gene TRBJ1-5, with 7 nucleotides matching TRBD1. The V gene's germline CDR1 is LNHDA and CDR2 SQIVND (reference sequence). CDR3 length: 15 amino acids. The trim removed 3 bases at V and 6 bases at J, leaving 8 bases unmatched. The CDR3 DNA reads TGTGCCAGTAGTATTCTTACAGGGGAAGGTCAGCCCCAGCATTTT. This sequence encodes CASSILTGEGQPQHF.

The rearrangement links TRBV5-1 to TRBJ1-3; D is unclear. CDR3 length: 15 amino acids. CDR1 is SGHRS and CDR2 is YFSETQ in the germline V gene. V shed 0 bases and J shed 3 bases, with 10 bases lying between them. The CDR3 DNA sequence: TGCGCCAGCAGCTTGGAGCGCGGTTATGGAAACACCATATATTTT. Translation: CASSLERGYGNTIYF.

J is TRBJ1-5 and V is TRBV28; 11 nucleotides line up with TRBD1. Per germline, CDR1 MDHEN and CDR2 SYDVKM. The CDR3 has 15 amino acids. The J segment lost 6 bases and the V segment lost 6 bases, leaving 7 bases of the junction unmatched. In DNA form, the CDR3 reads TGTGCCAGCAGCTCCGGGGACAGGGGGAGTCAGCCCCAGCATTTT. Translation gives CASSSGDRGSQPQHF.

The V call is TRBV19, the J call TRBJ2-7; the D is unclear. V gave up 5 bases and J gave up 2 bases, with 4 bases separating them. The CDR3 runs 11 residues. Germline assignment: CDR1 LNHDA and CDR2 SQIVND (reference sequence). This CDR3 is CASSSTYEQYF. Here the CDR3 DNA reads TGTGCCAGTAGTTCTACCTACGAGCAGTACTTC. Full variable domain (remainder filled in from reference TRBV19 and TRBJ2-7): DGGITQSPKYLFRKEGQNVTLSCEQNLNHDAMYWYRQDPGQGLRLIYYSQIVNDFQKGDIAEGYSVSREKKESFPLTVTSAQKNPTAFYLCASSSTYEQYFGPGTRLTVT.

This clone was seen only a few times. The J gene is TRBJ1-1, the V gene TRBV19, with TRBD1 identical over 8 bases. This CDR3 comprises 13 residues. CDR1 and CDR2 from the germline V gene are LNHDA and SQIVND (reference sequence). The J segment lost 4 bases and the V segment lost 2 bases, leaving 0 bases of the junction unmatched. The CDR3 coding sequence is TGTGCCAGTAGTATACAGGGGGCCACTGAAGCTTTCTTT. The encoded protein is CASSIQGATEAFF.

This CDR3 is CASSYSSSYNSPLHF. The CDR3 region has the DNA TGTGCCAGCAGTTATTCGAGCTCCTATAATTCACCCCTCCACTTT. The V call is TRBV27, the J call TRBJ1-6, with D uncertain. This CDR3 comprises 15 residues. CDR1 and CDR2 (germline): MNHEY, SMNVEV (reference sequence). Trimming left V 4 bases short and J 0 bases short, with 7 bases between.

Concerning this clone: The sample contains more than one DNA sequence encoding this CDR3. CDR3 residues: CASSTTGGNQPQHF. In DNA, the CDR3 is TGTGCCAGTAGTACCACAGGGGGCAATCAGCCCCAGCATTTT. The V and J genes are TRBV19 and TRBJ1-5; 7 bases agree with TRBD1. The trim removed 4 bases at V and 2 bases at J, leaving 2 bases unmatched. CDR3 length: 14 amino acids. Germline assignment: CDR1 LNHDA and CDR2 SQIVND (reference sequence).

This clone was seen a handful of times. A read error is likely, as this CDR3 ends without the conserved phenylalanine or tryptophan. The DNA is left out, because the CDR3 cannot be placed on it with certainty; the CDR3 is given as TCRdb lists it. The chain has TRBV12-1 and TRBJ1-4. TRBV12-1 is shown as a pseudogene. The CDR3 is 10 amino acids long, termini counted. CDR3 protein: CASSFSCRRK.

V and J are TRBV4-2 and TRBJ1-5; the D gene is possibly TRBD1 (6 bases). Germline lookup yields CDR1 LGHNA and CDR2 YNFKEQ. The CDR3 is 13 amino acids. The ends were cut back, 2 bases at V and 7 bases at J, with 9 bases in the middle. CDR3 in amino acids: CASSQKRGQPQHF. The CDR3 DNA sequence: TGTGCCAGCAGCCAAAAAAGGGGGCAGCCCCAGCATTTT.

J is TRBJ1-1 and V is TRBV7-2; D remains unclear. CDR1 and CDR2 from the germline V gene are SGHTA and FQGNSA. The CDR3 is 14 amino acids. Trimming left V 2 bases short and J 7 bases short, with 14 bases between. The CDR3 bases are TGTGCCAGCAGCTTATTGATCGCCCGGGATGAAGCTTTCTTT. Its protein product is CASSLLIARDEAFF.

The chain uses TRBV6-5 and TRBJ2-7; no firm D call. Germline assignment: CDR1 MNHEY and CDR2 SVGAGI. The CDR3 has 15 residues. Trimming took off 5 bases at V and 0 bases at J, with 14 bases between the two ends. Written as DNA, the CDR3 is TGTGCCAGCAGTATAACTGGGCCGAGCTCCTACGAGCAGTACTTC. Its protein product is CASSITGPSSYEQYF.

V gene TRBV5-1 combines with J gene TRBJ2-7, with 12 nucleotides matching TRBD1. V shed 3 bases and J 7 bases; nucleotides not matched to a gene: 14. Germline CDR1 is SGHRS and CDR2 is YFSETQ. CDR3 length: 17 amino acids. CDR3 sequence reads: CASSSYPGQGASGEQYF. The CDR3 region has the DNA TGCGCCAGCAGCTCTTATCCGGGACAGGGGGCGTCGGGGGAGCAGTACTTC.

The genes are TRBV27 and TRBJ2-2; maybe TRBD1 (5 bases). The CDR3 sequence is 13 residues long. The V end lost 6 bases, the J end lost 3 bases, and 8 bases lay between the germline ends. In germline, CDR1 is MNHEY, CDR2 SMNVEV (reference sequence). The CDR3 sequence is CASSPTDTGELFF. The CDR3 DNA sequence: TGTGCCAGCAGCCCGACAGACACCGGGGAGCTGTTTTTT.

The chain joins TRBV28 to TRBJ1-2, with TRBD1 matching over 7 bases. The V and J ends lost 10 bases and 6 bases, in that order; junction bases with no gene match: 5. Germline lookup yields CDR1 MDHEN and CDR2 SYDVKM. This CDR3 contains 11 residues. CDR3 DNA: TGTGCCACAGGGACAGTGAATGGCTACACCTTC. Translating gives CATGTVNGYTF.

The count of this clone is one. V gene TRBV5-4 combines with J gene TRBJ2-7, with 7 positions matching TRBD2. Germline lookup yields CDR1 SGHNT and CDR2 YYREEE (reference sequence). J lost 2 bases, V lost 0 bases, and 5 bases had no gene match. The CDR3 spans 15 residues. CDR3 sequence: CASSLGAGLPYEQYF. CDR3 coding DNA: TGTGCCAGCAGCTTGGGAGCGGGACTACCCTACGAGCAGTACTTC.

The gene calls are TRBV11-2 and TRBJ2-1, with 10 nucleotides matching TRBD2. The J segment lost 7 bases and the V segment lost 5 bases, leaving 14 bases of the junction unmatched. Per germline, CDR1 SGHAT and CDR2 FQNNGV. This CDR3 has 17 amino acids. The DNA for the CDR3 is TGTGCCAGCAGCCCGTTTGAGCGGGGGGGCCTTGTGAATGAGCAGTTCTTC. This gives the protein CASSPFERGGLVNEQFF.

The rearrangement joins TRBV7-9 to TRBJ1-5; TRBD1 matches 10 bases. In germline, CDR1 is SEHNR, CDR2 FQNEAQ (reference sequence). J gave up 4 bases and V 5 bases, and 11 bases lay outside the gene matches. There are 17 residues in the CDR3. CDR3 DNA: TGTGCCAGCAGCACCACGACAGGGGGCAACTTTAATCAGCCCCAGCATTTT. Protein product: CASSTTTGGNFNQPQHF.

The chain has TRBV4-3 and TRBJ2-1; 9 nucleotides line up with TRBD2. Germline CDR1 LGHNA, CDR2 YSLEER. This CDR3 is built from 16 residues. V lost 4 bases to trimming and J lost 8 bases; unmatched junction nucleotides: 12. In DNA, the CDR3 is TGCGCCAGCAGCCCAGTAGCGGGGGCCTTGGGCGATGAGCAGTTCTTC. Protein: CASSPVAGALGDEQFF.

The V gene is TRBV7-9, the J gene TRBJ1-1, with D possibly being TRBD1 (6 bases). Germline V gene sequence: CDR1 SEHNR, CDR2 FQNEAQ (reference sequence). V was shortened by 5 bases and J by 0 bases, with 16 bases between the two germline ends. CDR3 length equals 16 residues. The DNA for the CDR3 is TGTGCCAGCAGCCAAGGAGAACAGGGACTGAACACTGAAGCTTTCTTT. It yields the protein CASSQGEQGLNTEAFF.